These 18 T cell receptor beta chains were all obtained from the same sample, sequenced in a study of pediatric ulcerative colitis. One to two pinch biopsies were taken from the rectum during colonoscopy. Sequencing was performed with immunoSEQ multiplex PCR; in TCRdb, only in-frame clones are kept and a portion is missing. Counted here are 40,000 to 55,000 clones, around 79% occurring once; the ten biggest clones make up less than 4.5%. The specimen sequenced was gut tissue. These receptors all come from a girl under 18 with moderate ulcerative colitis.

In its sample, this clone was seen a few times. V is TRBV18 and J is TRBJ1-2, with D perhaps matching TRBD1 (5 bases). The ends were cut back, 3 bases at V and 2 bases at J, with 13 bases in the middle. The CDR3 runs 15 residues. CDR1 and CDR2 from the germline V gene are KGHSH and LQKENI. Here the CDR3 DNA reads TGTGCCAGCTCACCTAACAGGTTTTTCAACTATGGCTACACCTTC. This encodes CASSPNRFFNYGYTF.

This rearrangement joins TRBV28 to TRBJ2-5; 13 nucleotides line up with TRBD2. Germline assignment: CDR1 MDHEN and CDR2 SYDVKM. V shed 1 base and J 4 bases; nucleotides not matched to a gene: 9. The CDR3 is 18 residues long. This chain's CDR3 is CASSLFGLAGELGETQYF. The CDR3 nucleotides read TGTGCCAGCAGTTTATTCGGACTAGCGGGAGAGCTTGGAGAGACCCAGTACTTC.

The J gene is TRBJ1-5, the V gene TRBV5-5; 7 positions match TRBD1. Trimming took 2 bases from V and 3 from J; bases not matched to a gene: 2. Per germline, CDR1 SGHKS and CDR2 YYEKEE (reference sequence). CDR3 length equals 14 residues. The CDR3 coding sequence is TGTGCCAGCAGCTTCGGACAGGTCAATCAGCCCCAGCATTTT. It specifies CASSFGQVNQPQHF.

The V and J genes are TRBV5-8 and TRBJ1-5; weak D call: TRBD1 (5 bases). Germline values: CDR1 SGHTS, CDR2 YDEGEE. V was shortened by 4 bases and J by 3 bases, with 17 bases between the two germline ends. The CDR3 totals 16 residues. The CDR3 spells CASSHTWDGYNQPQHF. DNA for the CDR3: TGTGCCAGCAGCCACACATGGGACGGTTACAATCAGCCCCAGCATTTT.

V usage is TRBV10-3 and J usage is TRBJ1-1; TRBD1 is a possible D gene (5 bases). The germline V gene encodes CDR1 ENHRY and CDR2 SYGVKD. Trimming cost V 6 bases and J 0 bases, with 17 bases left between them. The length of the CDR3 is 16 residues. The CDR3 region is CAISEPPGEMNTEAFF. The CDR3 DNA sequence: TGTGCCATCAGCGAACCCCCGGGGGAAATGAACACTGAAGCTTTCTTT.

The chain uses TRBV7-6 and TRBJ2-1; TRBD1 matches at 8 bases. Trimming cost V 3 bases and J 8 bases; bases outside gene matches: 18. CDR1 is SGHVS, CDR2 FNYEAQ, per germline. The CDR3 loop spans 18 amino acids. Written as DNA, the CDR3 is TGTGCCAGCAGCTTGATTTCGGCAGGGGGCTTCTACTGGGATGAGCAGTTCTTC. It codes for CASSLISAGGFYWDEQFF.

This chain uses TRBV7-8 with TRBJ2-3; 10 bases line up with TRBD2. Trimming cost V 8 bases and J 3 bases; bases outside gene matches: 8. Germline-derived CDR1 and CDR2 are SGHVS and FQNEAQ. This CDR3 is 15 amino acids long. The CDR3 sequence is CASQKTSGFTDTQYF. The CDR3 coding sequence is TGTGCCAGCCAGAAGACTAGCGGGTTTACAGATACGCAGTATTTT.

This clone showed up just a few times. This chain connects TRBV27 to TRBJ1-6; tentatively, D is TRBD1 (5 bases). Trimming took 4 bases from V and 2 from J, leaving 18 bases between them. Germline V gives CDR1 MNHEY, CDR2 SMNVEV (reference sequence). CDR3 size: 18 residues. The CDR3 loop is CASSSLEKGIAYNSPLHF. In DNA form, the CDR3 reads TGTGCCAGCAGTTCCCTGGAAAAGGGGATCGCCTATAATTCACCCCTCCACTTT.

The V gene is TRBV6-1, the J gene TRBJ2-7; 7 bases fit TRBD2. The V gene end was trimmed by 1 base and the J gene end by 0 bases; junction bases not matched to a gene: 3. The CDR3 is 15 amino acids. Germline V gene data show CDR1 as MNHNS and CDR2 as SASEGT. The CDR3 loop reads CASSEEASGSYEQYF. The CDR3 DNA is TGTGCCAGCAGTGAAGAGGCTAGCGGCTCCTACGAGCAGTACTTC.

The chain links TRBV5-8 to TRBJ2-7; 7 bases are shared with TRBD1. CDR3 size: 16 residues. J lost 0 bases, V lost 3 bases, and 9 bases had no gene match. The germline V gene encodes CDR1 SGHTS and CDR2 YDEGEE. This CDR3 is CASSSTGFVVSYEQYF. The CDR3 region has the DNA TGTGCCAGCAGCTCGACAGGGTTTGTTGTCTCCTACGAGCAGTACTTC.

The chain joins TRBV7-8 to TRBJ1-3; D unresolved. The CDR3 totals 18 residues. Trimming pared 2 bases from V and 0 bases from J, leaving 17 bases between. Germline V gives CDR1 SGHVS, CDR2 FQNEAQ. The CDR3 sequence is CASSLTPSGFYSGNTIYF. Here the CDR3 DNA reads TGTGCCAGCAGCTTAACCCCGAGCGGATTTTACTCTGGAAACACCATATATTTT.

This clone was seen only a few times. The V call is TRBV11-2, the J call TRBJ2-5, with TRBD2 matching 8 bases. This CDR3 has 16 amino acids. Germline loops: CDR1 SGHAT, CDR2 FQNNGV. Trimming took 5 bases from V and 6 from J; bases not matched to a gene: 14. In DNA, the CDR3 is TGTGCCAGCAGCCCAACCATTGGGACTAGTATGAAGACCCAGTACTTC. It yields the protein CASSPTIGTSMKTQYF.

The CDR3 nucleotides read TGCGCCAGCAGCCAACCAGCGGGAGAAGTAAAGACCCAGTACTTC. It translates to CASSQPAGEVKTQYF. V and J are TRBV4-3 and TRBJ2-5, with TRBD2 matching 8 bases. CDR3 length equals 15 residues. The germline gives CDR1 LGHNA, CDR2 YSLEER. V shed 2 bases and J 6 bases; nucleotides not matched to a gene: 8.

The chain couples TRBV19 to TRBJ2-2; 7 bases align to TRBD1. The ends lost 6 bases at V and 5 bases at J; junction bases unmatched: 9. The V gene's germline CDR1 is LNHDA and CDR2 SQIVND (reference sequence). This CDR3 is built from 15 residues. CDR3 region: CASRIQGLRTGELFF. The DNA of the CDR3 is TGTGCCAGTAGAATACAGGGGTTGCGTACCGGGGAGCTGTTTTTT. Full variable domain (remainder filled in from reference TRBV19 and TRBJ2-2): DGGITQSPKYLFRKEGQNVTLSCEQNLNHDAMYWYRQDPGQGLRLIYYSQIVNDFQKGDIAEGYSVSREKKESFPLTVTSAQKNPTAFYLCASRIQGLRTGELFFGEGSRLTVL.

This clone showed up just a few times. The chain is built from TRBV5-6 and TRBJ1-5, with TRBD1 matching 8 bases. V was clipped by 5 bases and J by 6 bases; unmatched bases: 13. Germline-derived CDR1 and CDR2 are SGHDT and YYEEEE. This CDR3 contains 16 residues. The CDR3 here is CASSFQQGGEGQPQHF. CDR3 in DNA: TGTGCCAGCAGTTTCCAACAGGGGGGAGAAGGTCAGCCCCAGCATTTT.

The J gene is TRBJ1-2, the V gene TRBV27; D may be TRBD1 (5 bases). The CDR3 covers 15 residues. V shed 7 bases and J shed 7 bases, with 22 bases lying between them. CDR1 MNHEY and CDR2 SMNVEV come from the germline V gene (reference sequence). CDR3 bases: TGTGCCAGCACTACCGGGACGGGGGATCGGGGTGGCTACACCTTC. Its translation is CASTTGTGDRGGYTF.

CDR3 coding DNA: TGTGCCAGCAGTGAAAGGATGCTCGGGACTGAAGCTTTCTTT. Its translation is CASSERMLGTEAFF. The chain employs TRBV2 and TRBJ1-1; D gene ambiguous. The CDR3 is made up of 14 amino acids. CDR1 is SNHLY and CDR2 is FYNNEI in the germline V gene. V was cut by 2 bases and J by 5 bases, with 12 bases left in between.

The chain joins TRBV6-5 to TRBJ1-2; D gene uncertain. The CDR3 totals 14 residues. The V and J ends lost 2 bases and 8 bases respectively, with 15 bases between them. Germline CDR1 reads MNHEY; CDR2 reads SVGAGI. The CDR3 sequence is CASSYMGALEGYTF. In DNA form, the CDR3 reads TGTGCCAGCAGTTACATGGGTGCTTTGGAAGGCTACACCTTC.